These 21 T cell receptor beta chains came from one sample sequenced in a study of vaccination effects on CD4 cells after COVID-19. Libraries were prepared by immunoSEQ multiplex PCR; TCRdb keeps only in-frame clonotypes and omits some of them. The table includes 70,000 to 95,000 clones, about 74% detected once. These receptors' targets are unknown. Using viral peptide pools, the ViraFEST assay grew out antigen-specific CD4+ T cells prior to sequencing. CD4+ T cells were isolated after around 10 days of culture. Specimen: CD4+ T cells from PBMCs cultured with HCoV-229E spike peptides, collected before COVID-19 vaccination. Every receptor here comes from a human donor who received a COVID-19 vaccine.

CDR3 region: CASSLVAAAQQETQYF. CDR3 bases: TGCGCCAGCAGCTTGGTGGCAGCTGCTCAACAAGAGACCCAGTACTTC. V usage is TRBV5-1 and J usage is TRBJ2-5; D call uncertain. With 0 bases removed from V and 2 bases from J, the gap between germline ends came to 14 bases. The CDR3 is made up of 16 amino acids. Germline-derived CDR1 and CDR2 are SGHRS and YFSETQ.

The V and J genes are TRBV27 and TRBJ1-3; D is uncertain. CDR3 length: 14 amino acids. The V gene's germline CDR1 is MNHEY and CDR2 SMNVEV (reference sequence). The V gene lost 2 bases and the J gene lost 3 bases, with 8 bases spanning the gap. For the CDR3, the DNA is TGTGCCAGCAGTTTAGGCCGTTATGGAAACACCATATATTTT. Amino acids: CASSLGRYGNTIYF.

V and J are TRBV24-1 and TRBJ1-4; D is uncertain. The CDR3 totals 13 residues. The germline V gene encodes CDR1 KGHDR and CDR2 SFDVKD. Trimming took off 9 bases at V and 5 bases at J, with 12 bases between the two ends. CDR3 nucleotide sequence: TGTGCCACCCTGGACCCAGTCAATGAAAAACTGTTTTTT. Translating gives CATLDPVNEKLFF.

V is TRBV6-5 and J is TRBJ2-7; no clear D gene. The V gene lost 0 bases and the J gene lost 7 bases, with 16 bases spanning the gap. CDR1 MNHEY and CDR2 SVGAGI come from the germline V gene. The CDR3 contains 15 residues. Here the CDR3 DNA reads TGTGCCAGCAGTTACTCGACCGTCGAAGAACGGGAGCAGTACGTC. Translating it yields CASSYSTVEEREQYV.

This chain connects TRBV5-1 to TRBJ2-4; 7 positions match TRBD1. Trimming at V came to 4 bases and at J to 3 bases, leaving 7 bases not matched to a gene. The CDR3 is 15 residues long. Germline-derived CDR1 and CDR2 are SGHRS and YFSETQ. Here the CDR3 DNA reads TGCGCCAGCAGCCCAACAGGGGTGGTCAAAAACATTCAGTACTTC. Amino acids: CASSPTGVVKNIQYF.

The V call is TRBV27, the J call TRBJ1-5; D not resolved. Between the trimmed V and J ends, which lost 5 bases and 2 bases, there was a span of 16 bases. The length of the CDR3 is 16 residues. Germline-derived CDR1 and CDR2 are MNHEY and SMNVEV (reference sequence). The CDR3, as DNA: TGTGCCAGCAGTCACACCGGGAGTCGCGGCAATCAGCCCCAGCATTTT. Its protein is CASSHTGSRGNQPQHF.

This clone was picked up a small number of times. The chain is built from TRBV24-1 and TRBJ2-3, with 12 bases lining up with TRBD1. The CDR3 length is 14 residues. Losses at the gene ends were 7 bases for V and 5 bases for J; bases not matched to a gene: 3. From germline, CDR1 is KGHDR and CDR2 SFDVKD. The CDR3 loop is CATRGQGAEDTQYF. The DNA of the CDR3 is TGTGCCACCAGGGGACAGGGGGCTGAAGATACGCAGTATTTT.

This clone was observed a few times. The chain links TRBV7-8 to TRBJ1-5, with D hard to call. Looked up from germline, CDR1 is SGHVS and CDR2 is FQNEAQ. Trimming shortened V by 2 bases and J by 7 bases, and 18 bases separated the two germline ends. The CDR3 length is 16 residues. Here the CDR3 DNA reads TGTGCCAGCAGCTTAATCGGCGGCCCTAGCGGCCAGCCCCAGCATTTT. Translating it yields CASSLIGGPSGQPQHF.

The CDR3 loop is CASSSLTGAYTDTQYF. The CDR3 region has the DNA TGTGCCAGTAGTAGCTTGACAGGGGCTTACACAGATACGCAGTATTTT. This chain links TRBV19 with TRBJ2-3, with TRBD1 identical over 8 bases. The trim removed 4 bases at V and 2 bases at J, leaving 8 bases unmatched. The CDR3 loop spans 16 amino acids. In germline, CDR1 is LNHDA, CDR2 SQIVND (reference sequence).

The CDR3 reads CASSVNPNTEAFF. CDR3 nucleotides: TGCGCCAGCAGCGTCAACCCTAACACTGAAGCTTTCTTT. The chain combines TRBV5-1 with TRBJ1-1; D uncertain. Trimming cost V 4 bases and J 2 bases, with 9 bases left between them. CDR3 length equals 13 residues. Germline-derived CDR1 and CDR2 are SGHRS and YFSETQ.

The chain recombines TRBV13 with TRBJ2-7, with 7 bases fitting TRBD2. Trimming took 5 bases from V and 1 from J; bases not matched to a gene: 8. The CDR3 is 15 amino acids. From germline, CDR1 is PRHDT and CDR2 FYEKMQ (reference sequence). In nucleotides, the CDR3 is TGTGCCAGCAGCCGTTCCCCGGGGGGTTCCTACGAGCAGTACGTC. Translating it yields CASSRSPGGSYEQYV.

This clone was recorded only once. The chain employs TRBV7-2 and TRBJ2-5, with D perhaps TRBD2 (6 bases). The germline V gene has CDR1 SGHTA and CDR2 FQGNSA. V was cut by 7 bases and J by 5 bases, with 20 bases left in between. This CDR3 region has 15 residues. This CDR3 reads CASTPTPAGRETQYF. The CDR3 DNA follows: TGTGCCAGCACCCCAACCCCGGCAGGGAGGGAGACCCAGTACTTC.

This chain links TRBV9 with TRBJ1-6; no clear D gene. The CDR3 consists of 13 residues. V was shortened by 3 bases and J by 8 bases, with 9 bases between the two germline ends. Germline V gene data show CDR1 as SGDLS and CDR2 as YYNGEE. Here the CDR3 reads CASSEAYYSPLHF. CDR3 in DNA: TGTGCCAGCAGCGAAGCCTACTATTCACCCCTCCACTTT.

This clone has more than one count but fewer than ten. J is TRBJ1-1 and V is TRBV15; 11 bases line up with TRBD1. V gave up 5 bases and J gave up 2 bases; unmatched junction bases: 4. The CDR3 has 15 residues. CDR1 and CDR2 (germline): LNHNV, YYDKDF (reference sequence). CDR3 loop: CATSPRTGGNTEAFF. The DNA for the CDR3 is TGTGCCACCAGCCCTCGGACAGGGGGCAACACTGAAGCTTTCTTT.

The chain couples TRBV7-2 to TRBJ2-5; D gene uncertain. V gave up 6 bases and J gave up 2 bases, with 13 bases separating them. Germline assignment: CDR1 SGHTA and CDR2 FQGNSA. The CDR3 covers 14 residues. CDR3 in amino acids: CASSLRPIQETQYF. In DNA form, the CDR3 reads TGTGCCAGCAGTTTGCGCCCCATTCAAGAGACCCAGTACTTC.

The chain recombines TRBV28 with TRBJ1-2; D uncertain. This CDR3 is built from 16 residues. The germline V gene encodes CDR1 MDHEN and CDR2 SYDVKM. V was trimmed by 2 bases and J by 3 bases, leaving 16 bases between them. CDR3 sequence: CASSLPVSLTDYGYTF. CDR3 sequence (DNA): TGTGCCAGCAGTTTACCGGTCAGCCTAACTGACTATGGCTACACCTTC.

The chain has TRBV6-5 and TRBJ1-5, with D possibly being TRBD1 (5 bases). Looked up from germline, CDR1 is MNHEY and CDR2 is SVGAGI. This CDR3 comprises 15 residues. Trimming removed 6 bases from V and 3 bases from J, with 15 bases in between. CDR3 bases: TGTGCCAGCAGCTCAACCCGGGACCCCAATCAGCCCCAGCATTTT. Residues: CASSSTRDPNQPQHF.

V is TRBV11-1 and J is TRBJ2-5; D is unclear. The CDR3 consists of 13 residues. Trimming left V 1 base short and J 4 bases short, with 7 bases between. Germline V gene lookup returns CDR1 SGHAT and CDR2 FQDESV (reference sequence). The CDR3 protein is CASSLGGRETQYF. CDR3 DNA: TGTGCCAGCAGCTTAGGAGGCCGAGAGACCCAGTACTTC.

The V gene is TRBV29-1, the J gene TRBJ2-5; no reliable D call. The V gene's germline CDR1 is SQVTM and CDR2 ANQGSEA. The CDR3 is 11 residues long. V gave up 4 bases and J gave up 5 bases, with 8 bases separating them. The CDR3 loop is CSVGVGETQYF. The CDR3, as DNA: TGCAGCGTTGGGGTAGGGGAGACCCAGTACTTC.

V gene TRBV5-1 combines with J gene TRBJ2-7, with no clear D. The germline V gene has CDR1 SGHRS and CDR2 YFSETQ. The CDR3 loop spans 14 amino acids. The V gene lost 0 bases and the J gene lost 0 bases, with 7 bases spanning the gap. The CDR3 DNA reads as TGCGCCAGCAGCTTGGCCACAGACTCCTACGAGCAGTACGTC. Protein: CASSLATDSYEQYV.

The table lists this clone with a few counts. CDR3: CASGFTLTSSGNTIYF. Here the CDR3 DNA reads TGTGCTAGTGGGTTTACCTTGACCAGTTCCGGAAACACCATATATTTT. J is TRBJ1-3 and V is TRBV12-5; unclear D gene. There are 16 residues in the CDR3. CDR1 and CDR2 (germline): LGHNT, FRNRAP. The V end was cut by 6 bases, the J end by 4 bases, with 19 bases between.